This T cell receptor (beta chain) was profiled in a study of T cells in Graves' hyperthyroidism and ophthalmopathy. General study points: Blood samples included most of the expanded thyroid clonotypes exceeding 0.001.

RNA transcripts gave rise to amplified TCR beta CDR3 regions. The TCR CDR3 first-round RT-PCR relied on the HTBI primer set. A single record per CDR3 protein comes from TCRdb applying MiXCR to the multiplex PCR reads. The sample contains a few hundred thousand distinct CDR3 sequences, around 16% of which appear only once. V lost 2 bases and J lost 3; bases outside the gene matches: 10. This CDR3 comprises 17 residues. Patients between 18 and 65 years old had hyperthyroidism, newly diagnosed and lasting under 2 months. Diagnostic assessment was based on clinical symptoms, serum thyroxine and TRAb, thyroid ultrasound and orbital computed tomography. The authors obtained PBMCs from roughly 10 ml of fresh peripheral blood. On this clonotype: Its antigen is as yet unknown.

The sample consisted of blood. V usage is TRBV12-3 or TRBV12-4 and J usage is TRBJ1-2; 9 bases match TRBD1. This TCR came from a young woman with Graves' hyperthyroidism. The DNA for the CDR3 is TGTGCCAGCAGTTTACAAAGCGGGGGACAGGGAGACTATGGCTACACCTTC. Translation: CASSLQSGGQGDYGYTF.